Sequencing of this T cell receptor (beta chain) was carried out in a study of T cells in tuberculosis. Study-wide results and caveats: GEM motif frequencies gave less than 75% accuracy; the GMM repertoire gave almost 90%.

Clones were sequenced by immunoSEQ multiplex PCR, and TCRdb holds only the in-frame ones, with some missing. The data contain approximately 20,000 clones, around 97% of them singletons. The germline CDR1 and CDR2 sequences are MNHEY and SMNVEV (reference sequence). The CDR3 has 14 amino acids. V was cut by 0 bases and J by 10 bases, with 13 bases left in between. To note about this clone: What it binds is not known.

This clonotype originated in a donor under 30 with latent tuberculosis or without tuberculosis infection. This chain joins TRBV27 and TRBJ1-5; the D is unclear. The sequencing input was PBMCs. CDR3 in amino acids: CASSLSGFGRPQHF. CDR3 DNA sequence: TGTGCCAGCAGTTTATCAGGTTTCGGGAGACCCCAGCATTTT.